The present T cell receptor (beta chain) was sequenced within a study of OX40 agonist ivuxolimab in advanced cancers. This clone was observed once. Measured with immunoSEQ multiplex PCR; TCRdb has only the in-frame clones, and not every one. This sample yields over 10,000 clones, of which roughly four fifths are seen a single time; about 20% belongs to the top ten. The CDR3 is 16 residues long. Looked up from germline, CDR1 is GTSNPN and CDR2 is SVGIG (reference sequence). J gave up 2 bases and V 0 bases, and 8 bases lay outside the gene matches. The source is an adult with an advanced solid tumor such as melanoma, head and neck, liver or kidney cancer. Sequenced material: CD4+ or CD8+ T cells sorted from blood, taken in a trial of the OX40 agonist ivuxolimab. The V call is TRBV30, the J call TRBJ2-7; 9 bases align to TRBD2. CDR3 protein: CAWSVLSGLAAYEQYF. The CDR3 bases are TGTGCCTGGAGTGTACTCTCGGGACTAGCCGCCTACGAGCAGTACTTC.